The 24 T cell receptor beta chains below come from one sample, sequenced in a study of shared T cell receptors in the human thymus. Using immunoSEQ multiplex PCR, the repertoire was profiled, and TCRdb retains in-frame clones only, with some absent. This sample has 640,000 or so clones, with approximately 89% found just once. This same sample was also part of a study on human thymus T cells.

Sequences were obtained from thymocytes. The receptors originated from a boy under two years old with a congenital heart defect.

The chain combines TRBV7-2 with TRBJ2-7, with a possible D match to TRBD1 (6 bases). Trimming cost V 4 bases and J 5 bases, with 9 bases left between them. This CDR3 has 12 residues. CDR1 is SGHTA and CDR2 is FQGNSA in the germline V gene. In DNA form, the CDR3 reads TGTGCCAGCAGCTCACAGGGCCACGAGCAGTACTTC. Translating gives CASSSQGHEQYF.

The rearrangement joins TRBV7-6 to TRBJ2-1; TRBD1 matches 12 bases. J lost 5 bases, V lost 5 bases, and 7 bases had no gene match. The CDR3 extends over 16 amino acids. Germline CDR1 SGHVS, CDR2 FNYEAQ. The CDR3 DNA sequence: TGTGCCAGCAGCCGACGGGACAGGGGGCAGGACAATGAGCAGTTCTTC. Its protein product is CASSRRDRGQDNEQFF. The full variable domain, in which reference TRBV7-6 and TRBJ2-1 provide the parts outside the CDR3, is GAGVSQSPRYKVTKRGQDVALRCDPISGHVSLYWYRQALGQGPEFLTYFNYEAQQDKSGLPNDRFSAERPEGSISTLTIQRTEQRDSAMYRCASSRRDRGQDNEQFFGPGTRLTVL.

This sequence joins TRBV20-1 and TRBJ2-7, with D tentatively TRBD1 (6 bases). CDR3 length: 10 amino acids. Germline CDR1 DFQATT, CDR2 SNEGSKA (reference sequence). The CDR3 loop reads CSPLGGEQYF. For the CDR3, the DNA is TGCAGCCCCCTAGGGGGCGAGCAGTACTTC.

This chain links TRBV27 with TRBJ1-5; 7 nucleotides match TRBD1. Unmatched junction bases numbered 9, after V lost 6 bases and J lost 4 bases. This CDR3 is 15 amino acids long. The germline V gene encodes CDR1 MNHEY and CDR2 SMNVEV (reference sequence). The CDR3 nucleotides read TGTGCCAGCAGCCCCCACAGGGGAGGTAATCAGCCCCAGCATTTT. The encoded protein is CASSPHRGGNQPQHF.

The gene calls are TRBV5-1 and TRBJ2-7, with 10 positions matching TRBD1. With V trimmed by 2 bases and J by 5 bases, 7 bases remained unmatched. Germline V gene data show CDR1 as SGHRS and CDR2 as YFSETQ. The CDR3 sequence is 15 residues long. CDR3 DNA: TGCGCCAGCAGCTTCATGGGACAGGGGTTGCACGAGCAGTACTTC. Translating it yields CASSFMGQGLHEQYF.

The CDR3 is CANSRGEQYF. In nucleotides, the CDR3 is TGTGCCAACTCCCGCGGGGAGCAGTACTTC. V usage is TRBV6-6 and J usage is TRBJ2-7; D might be TRBD2 (5 bases). Trimming removed 10 bases from V and 7 bases from J, with 11 bases in between. This CDR3 is 10 amino acids long. CDR1 is MNHNY, CDR2 SVGAGI, per germline (reference sequence).

V usage is TRBV10-2 and J usage is TRBJ1-2, with TRBD1 identical over 7 bases. The V gene's germline CDR1 is WSHSY and CDR2 SAAADI. V shed 8 bases, J shed 5 bases, and the junction held 8 bases outside the gene matches. The CDR3 covers 13 residues. CDR3 in amino acids: CASGTGALYGYTF. In DNA form, the CDR3 reads TGCGCCAGCGGTACAGGGGCGCTTTATGGCTACACCTTC.

The V call is TRBV6-5, the J call TRBJ1-5, with TRBD1 matching 7 bases. The CDR3 has 16 amino acids. CDR1 MNHEY and CDR2 SVGAGI come from the germline V gene. V shed 0 bases and J 6 bases; nucleotides not matched to a gene: 8. CDR3 sequence reads: CASSYSEGARSQPQHF. The DNA for the CDR3 is TGTGCCAGCAGTTACTCGGAGGGGGCAAGGAGTCAGCCCCAGCATTTT.

The rearrangement links TRBV28 to TRBJ1-5; D ambiguous. Trimming shortened V by 2 bases and J by 0 bases, and 8 bases separated the two germline ends. Germline values: CDR1 MDHEN, CDR2 SYDVKM. The CDR3 runs 15 residues. The chain's CDR3 is CASSLQIVSNQPQHF. CDR3 sequence (DNA): TGTGCCAGCAGTTTACAGATCGTTAGCAATCAGCCCCAGCATTTT. Full variable domain (remainder filled in from reference TRBV28 and TRBJ1-5): DVKVTQSSRYLVKRTGEKVFLECVQDMDHENMFWYRQDPGLGLRLIYFSYDVKMKEKGDIPEGYSVSREKKERFSLILESASTNQTSMYLCASSLQIVSNQPQHFGDGTRLSIL.

The V gene is TRBV2, the J gene TRBJ2-2; 10 nucleotides line up with TRBD2. Germline-derived CDR1 and CDR2 are SNHLY and FYNNEI. The CDR3 contains 15 residues. With 2 bases clipped from V and 7 bases from J, the junction kept 4 bases outside the gene matches. The CDR3 sequence is CASSEMASGGGELFF. The CDR3 DNA reads as TGTGCCAGCAGTGAAATGGCTAGCGGGGGCGGGGAGCTGTTTTTT.

The chain has TRBV15 and TRBJ1-2; perhaps TRBD1 as D (6 bases). Germline values: CDR1 LNHNV, CDR2 YYDKDF (reference sequence). Trimming stripped 0 bases from V and 6 bases from J, with 14 bases between. The CDR3 length is 15 residues. Written as DNA, the CDR3 is TGTGCCACCAGCAGAGATGGTACAGGGATTGATGGCTACACCTTC. Translation gives CATSRDGTGIDGYTF.

This clone was seen just once. This chain joins TRBV27 and TRBJ1-1, with 12 bases lining up with TRBD1. V was pared by 7 bases and J by 2 bases, with 11 bases of the junction left unmatched. The germline V gene encodes CDR1 MNHEY and CDR2 SMNVEV (reference sequence). CDR3 length: 17 amino acids. The chain's CDR3 is CASKRSGTGGLNTEAFF. The CDR3, as DNA: TGTGCCAGCAAAAGATCCGGGACAGGGGGCCTAAACACTGAAGCTTTCTTT.

For the CDR3, the DNA is TGTGCCAGCCTTCAGGGCGGCCTAAGCACAGATACGCAGTATTTT. Translating gives CASLQGGLSTDTQYF. The V call is TRBV28, the J call TRBJ2-3, with D perhaps TRBD1 (5 bases). V lost 8 bases and J 0 bases, leaving 15 bases between the germline ends. Germline loops: CDR1 MDHEN, CDR2 SYDVKM. The CDR3 length is 15 residues.

The chain joins TRBV7-2 to TRBJ2-7; D gene unclear. The CDR3 is made up of 14 amino acids. Trimming cost V 5 bases and J 1 base, with 12 bases left between them. CDR1 is SGHTA and CDR2 is FQGNSA in the germline V gene. The CDR3 DNA is TGTGCCAGCAGCACACGGCCCGGGTCCTACGAGCAGTACTTC. It specifies CASSTRPGSYEQYF. The full variable domain, rest sourced from reference TRBV7-2 and TRBJ2-7, is GAGVSQSPSNKVTEKGKDVELRCDPISGHTALYWYRQSLGQGLEFLIYFQGNSAPDKSGLPSDRFSAERTGGSVSTLTIQRTQQEDSAVYLCASSTRPGSYEQYFGPGTRLTVT.

The CDR3 is CAWSVSFSYEQYF. The CDR3 bases are TGTGCCTGGAGTGTTTCATTCTCCTACGAGCAGTACTTC. The chain recombines TRBV30 with TRBJ2-7; D gene ambiguous. The V gene's germline CDR1 is GTSNPN and CDR2 SVGIG (reference sequence). Trimming removed 0 bases at V and 0 bases at J, with 6 bases between. The length of the CDR3 is 13 residues.

The J gene is TRBJ2-3, the V gene TRBV5-7; 8 bases match TRBD2. TRBV5-7 is reported as an ORF; its role is uncertain. J gave up 2 bases and V 4 bases, and 6 bases lay outside the gene matches. This CDR3 region has 15 residues. The CDR3 DNA is TGTGCCAGCAGCCCTCCAGCGGGGGACACAGATACGCAGTATTTT. Protein sequence: CASSPPAGDTDTQYF.

The genes are TRBV5-1 and TRBJ2-1; 10 nucleotides line up with TRBD1. Germline assignment: CDR1 SGHRS and CDR2 YFSETQ. The CDR3 has 14 residues. V lost 4 bases, J lost 9 bases, and 7 bases stayed unmatched. In DNA form, the CDR3 reads TGCGCCAGCAGCATGGGGACAGGGGTCAGTGAGCAGTTCTTC. It specifies CASSMGTGVSEQFF.

The chain combines TRBV4-2 with TRBJ2-4; no definite D call. CDR1 is LGHNA and CDR2 is YNFKEQ in the germline V gene. This CDR3 is built from 16 residues. The V and J ends lost 1 base and 5 bases respectively, with 15 bases between them. The CDR3 here is CASSQGSNPRENIQYF. For the CDR3, the DNA is TGTGCCAGCAGCCAAGGTTCTAATCCTCGGGAAAACATTCAGTACTTC.

The rearrangement uses TRBV28 and TRBJ2-2, with 9 bases matching TRBD2. V trimming: 3 bases; J trimming: 0 bases; junction bases outside the gene matches: 2. Germline lookup yields CDR1 MDHEN and CDR2 SYDVKM. There are 16 residues in the CDR3. The CDR3 loop reads CASSFPSGTNTGELFF. The CDR3 coding sequence is TGTGCCAGCAGTTTTCCTAGCGGGACGAACACCGGGGAGCTGTTTTTT.

The count of this clone is one. The rearrangement links TRBV6-1 to TRBJ1-3, with 9 bases aligning to TRBD1. The germline V gene encodes CDR1 MNHNS and CDR2 SASEGT. The CDR3 loop spans 20 amino acids. Germline trimming cut 1 base from V and 6 bases from J; bases unmatched to any gene: 19. DNA of the CDR3: TGTGCCAGCAGTGAAGGACCGGGACAGGGAATTTCGCGAGAAGAAAACACCATATATTTT. Its translation: CASSEGPGQGISREENTIYF.

The chain links TRBV27 to TRBJ2-7, with a possible D match to TRBD1 (6 bases). CDR1 and CDR2 from the germline V gene are MNHEY and SMNVEV (reference sequence). V was cut by 3 bases and J by 5 bases, with 14 bases left in between. The CDR3 consists of 14 residues. CDR3 residues: CASSFSIRGNEQYF. The CDR3 nucleotides are TGTGCCAGCAGTTTCTCCATCAGGGGCAACGAGCAGTACTTC.

The rearrangement uses TRBV19 and TRBJ2-7; D perhaps matches TRBD2 (7 bases). V lost 5 bases and J lost 2, with 16 bases in between. Looked up from germline, CDR1 is LNHDA and CDR2 is SQIVND (reference sequence). There are 15 residues in the CDR3. The CDR3 protein is CASSEGGTSPYEQYF. CDR3 nucleotides: TGTGCCAGTAGTGAGGGGGGGACAAGCCCCTACGAGCAGTACTTC.

The CDR3 here is CASSLVSRSASEDTQYF. The CDR3 DNA reads as TGTGCCAGCAGCTTAGTCAGTCGTTCGGCTAGCGAAGATACGCAGTATTTT. The rearrangement joins TRBV11-2 to TRBJ2-3; TRBD2 might be the D (6 bases). Germline V gene data show CDR1 as SGHAT and CDR2 as FQNNGV. The ends were cut back, 1 base at V and 5 bases at J, with 19 bases in the middle. This CDR3 contains 17 residues.

This rearrangement joins TRBV4-2 to TRBJ2-7; tentatively, D is TRBD1 (5 bases). The CDR3 spans 13 residues. V lost 4 bases and J lost 1, with 8 bases in between. Germline V gene data show CDR1 as LGHNA and CDR2 as YNFKEQ. The DNA of the CDR3 is TGTGCCAGCAGCCGGACAAGATCCTACGAGCAGTACTTC. This gives the protein CASSRTRSYEQYF.